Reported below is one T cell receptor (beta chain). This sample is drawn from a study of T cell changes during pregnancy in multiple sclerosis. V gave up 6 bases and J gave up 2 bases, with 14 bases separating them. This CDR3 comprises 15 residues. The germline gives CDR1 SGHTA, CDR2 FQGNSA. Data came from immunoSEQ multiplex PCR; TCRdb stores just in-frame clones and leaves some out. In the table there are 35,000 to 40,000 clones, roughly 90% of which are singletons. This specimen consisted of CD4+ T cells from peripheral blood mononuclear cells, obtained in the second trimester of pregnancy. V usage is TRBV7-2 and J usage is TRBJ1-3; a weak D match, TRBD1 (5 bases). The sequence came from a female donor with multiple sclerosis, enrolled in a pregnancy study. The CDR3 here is CASRKAGEAGNTIYF. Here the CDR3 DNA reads TGTGCCAGCAGAAAAGCGGGGGAAGCTGGAAACACCATATATTTT.